What follows describes a single T cell receptor beta chain. It was on clinical symptoms, serum thyroxine, TRAb, thyroid ultrasound and orbital computed tomography that diagnosis relied. Amplification targeted the TCR beta CDR3 regions, with RNA transcripts as the source material. HTBI-primed first-round RT-PCR preceded second-round multiplex PCR. Each CDR3 protein gets one entry after TCRdb re-called the multiplex PCR reads with MiXCR. The repertoire has approximately 1.2 million distinct CDR3 sequences, about two fifths of them found once; the top ten carry over 8.5%. The sample belongs to a study of Graves' ophthalmopathy and Graves' hyperthyroidism. In germline, CDR1 is KGHSH, CDR2 LQKENI. Trimming shortened V by 3 bases and J by 3 bases, and 14 bases separated the two germline ends. There are 15 residues in the CDR3.

The receptor's source is an adult man with Graves' hyperthyroidism. The gene calls are TRBV18 and TRBJ1-1; D not certain. Sequenced input: peripheral blood or thyroid tissue (not recorded which). CDR3 sequence reads: CASSPGAAMDTEAFF. The CDR3 nucleotides read TGTGCCAGCTCACCTGGCGCAGCCATGGACACTGAAGCTTTCTTT.